This TCR beta chain was documented in a study of OX40 agonist ivuxolimab in advanced cancers. Study details: The drug used for patients, ivuxolimab, was an agonistic anti-OX40 (CD134) antibody. Study-wide results and caveats: By week 6 at 0.1 to 3.0 mg/kg, blood CD4+ and CD8+ T cells had expanded clonally.

J lost 1 base, V lost 6 bases, and 5 bases had no gene match. The CDR3 extends over 16 amino acids. Germline CDR1 is SNHLY and CDR2 is FYNNEI. In the case of this clone: As yet, its antigen is unknown.

Autoimmune disease history or systemic immunosuppression led to patient exclusion. Clones were sequenced by immunoSEQ multiplex PCR, and TCRdb holds only the in-frame ones, with some missing. The sample contains 75,000 to 100,000 clones, approximately 90% of which appear only once. Specimen: CD4+ or CD8+ T cells sorted from blood, collected in a trial of the OX40 agonist ivuxolimab. The receptor's source is an adult with an advanced solid tumor such as melanoma, head and neck, liver or kidney cancer. V and J are TRBV2 and TRBJ2-2, with 10 bases fitting TRBD2. The CDR3 nucleotides read TGTGCCAGCAGGCCCGGACTAGCGGTGAACACCGGGGAGCTGTTTTTT. Its protein product is CASRPGLAVNTGELFF.